Listed here is a single TCR beta chain. How the authors handled the data: Amplifying reference gene primers gave estimates of nucleated cell counts. Sequencing was performed with immunoSEQ multiplex PCR; in TCRdb, only in-frame clones are kept and a portion is missing. The D gene and trimming were derived from the DNA, and the V and J assignments and clone size from that table. Of about half a million clones listed, roughly 88% are singletons. This sample stems from a study of blood T cell repertoires in COVID-19. About the study: The analysed material was cDNA or gDNA that came from T cells, B-cell-depleted T cells, or PBMCs.

Trimming at V came to 0 bases and at J to 6 bases, leaving 3 bases not matched to a gene. Looked up from germline, CDR1 is MNHEY and CDR2 is SVGAGI. The CDR3 loop spans 16 amino acids. The TCR sequence derives from a human donor in a cohort sampled during active COVID-19. J is TRBJ2-1 and V is TRBV6-5; TRBD2 aligns across 12 bases. Sequencing was done on a sample of peripheral blood. CDR3 sequence (DNA): TGTGCCAGCAGTTACTCTCCTAGCGGGAGGGGCAATGAGCAGTTCTTC. Its translation is CASSYSPSGRGNEQFF.